This T cell receptor beta chain originates from a study of blood T cell repertoires in COVID-19. Overall study: Nucleic acid was either cDNA or gDNA, and it came from T cells, B-cell-depleted T cells, or PBMCs.

This clone was recorded only once. Per the original methods: Reference gene primer amplification in the assay estimated nucleated cell counts. Clones were read by immunoSEQ multiplex PCR, and TCRdb kept only the in-frame ones, dropping some. The DNA was the basis for D and trimming; V, J and clone size are from that table. The sample has 400,000 to 450,000 clones, about 90% seen once. The receptor comes from a young man with COVID-19, enrolled during active disease. The sample was peripheral blood.

The CDR3: CASSVWGLYEQYF. The CDR3 DNA reads TGTGCCAGCAGTGTTTGGGGGCTATACGAGCAGTACTTC. The gene calls are TRBV2 and TRBJ2-7, with D perhaps TRBD1 (6 bases). The ends were cut back, 4 bases at V and 4 bases at J, with 11 bases in the middle. The CDR3 length is 13 residues. Germline V lookup: CDR1 SNHLY, CDR2 FYNNEI.